The 23 T cell receptor beta chains listed next were all sequenced from one sample in a study of cytomegalovirus exposure and HLA in healthy donors. The PCR contained 60 Vbeta and 13 Jbeta primers. Clones were read by immunoSEQ multiplex PCR, and TCRdb kept only the in-frame ones, dropping some. Of some 100,000 clones in the sample, roughly 82% were seen once. Sequencing was performed on PBMCs. These receptors all come from a middle-aged man in good health and CMV-seropositive.

The CDR3 nucleotides are TGTGCCAGCAGCGGGGGGAAGACTAGCGGGGTTATGGAGACCCAGTACTTC. Amino acid sequence: CASSGGKTSGVMETQYF. The chain uses TRBV9 and TRBJ2-5, with 11 bases lining up with TRBD2. V shed 3 bases, J shed 5 bases, and the junction held 12 bases outside the gene matches. CDR1 is SGDLS, CDR2 YYNGEE, per germline. The length of the CDR3 is 17 residues.

The V gene is TRBV15, the J gene TRBJ2-1, with 8 bases identical to TRBD1. Germline loops: CDR1 LNHNV, CDR2 YYDKDF (reference sequence). J was trimmed by 6 bases and V by 0 bases; bases with no gene match: 16. There are 19 residues in the CDR3. CDR3 protein: CATSREMVSGTGRFNEQFF. CDR3 nucleotides: TGTGCCACCAGCAGAGAGATGGTTTCTGGGACAGGCCGGTTCAATGAGCAGTTCTTC.

The CDR3 nucleotides read TGTGCCAGCAGTGGAGGAGGGAGCTCCTACAATGAGCAGTTCTTC. This gives the protein CASSGGGSSYNEQFF. The chain has TRBV9 and TRBJ2-1, with a possible D match to TRBD2 (6 bases). The CDR3 runs 15 residues. V lost 5 bases and J lost 0, with 12 bases in between. CDR1 and CDR2 (germline): SGDLS, YYNGEE.

In nucleotides, the CDR3 is TGTGCCAGCAGTCCCGGGACTAGCGGAGCCAAAAACATTCAGTACTTC. Its protein is CASSPGTSGAKNIQYF. The rearrangement links TRBV5-6 to TRBJ2-4; 11 bases agree with TRBD2. The V gene's germline CDR1 is SGHDT and CDR2 YYEEEE. The CDR3 covers 16 residues. The V segment lost 5 bases and the J segment 0 bases; nucleotides outside the gene matches: 4.

This chain uses TRBV27 with TRBJ1-5, with D possibly matching TRBD1 (5 bases). V lost 4 bases to trimming and J lost 3 bases, with 7 bases between them. CDR1 is MNHEY, CDR2 SMNVEV, per germline (reference sequence). The CDR3 has 13 amino acids. CDR3 in amino acids: CASSSGYNQPQHF. DNA for the CDR3: TGTGCCAGCAGTTCAGGGTACAATCAGCCCCAGCATTTT.

The V gene is TRBV7-9, the J gene TRBJ1-2, with TRBD1 identical over 7 bases. The junction had 4 bases not matched to a gene; V was cut back by 5 bases and J by 7 bases. Germline V CDR1 and CDR2: SEHNR, FQNEAQ (reference sequence). The CDR3 totals 12 residues. DNA for the CDR3: TGTGCCAGCAGCCCTGACAGGGTTGGCTACACCTTC. This encodes CASSPDRVGYTF.

Points on this clone: Different DNA sequences within this sample yield the same CDR3. The genes are TRBV18 and TRBJ2-5; D is unresolved. In germline, CDR1 is KGHSH, CDR2 LQKENI. The CDR3 length is 14 residues. Deletions cut 2 bases from V and 4 bases from J, with 11 bases between. Here the CDR3 DNA reads TGTGCCAGCTCACCAGGGTCGGGTAGAGAGACCCAGTACTTC. This encodes CASSPGSGRETQYF.

This clone appeared a single time. The chain carries TRBV9 and TRBJ2-7; 8 bases map to TRBD1. CDR3 length: 20 amino acids. J gave up 0 bases and V 1 base, and 18 bases lay outside the gene matches. The germline gives CDR1 SGDLS, CDR2 YYNGEE. CDR3 amino acids: CASSVRFRDRWVIFSYEQYF. The CDR3 region has the DNA TGTGCCAGCAGCGTACGGTTTCGGGACAGGTGGGTCATTTTCTCCTACGAGCAGTACTTC. Combining the CDR3 with reference TRBV9 and TRBJ2-7 gives the whole variable domain DSGVTQTPKHLITATGQRVTLRCSPRSGDLSVYWYQQSLDQGLQFLIQYYNGEERAKGNILERFSAQQFPDLHSELNLSSLELGDSALYFCASSVRFRDRWVIFSYEQYFGPGTRLTVT.

The chain is built from TRBV7-2 and TRBJ1-1; D perhaps matches TRBD1 (6 bases). The length of the CDR3 is 15 residues. V was shortened by 2 bases and J by 4 bases, with 14 bases between the two germline ends. CDR1 is SGHTA and CDR2 is FQGNSA in the germline V gene. The CDR3 DNA sequence: TGTGCCAGCAGCTTAAGACAGGCAGAGGGCACTGAAGCTTTCTTT. As protein: CASSLRQAEGTEAFF.

The chain recombines TRBV20-1 with TRBJ1-1; 7 bases are a match to TRBD1. CDR1 and CDR2 from the germline V gene are DFQATT and SNEGSKA (reference sequence). The CDR3 loop spans 11 amino acids. The V and J ends lost 2 bases and 13 bases, in that order; junction bases with no gene match: 7. The CDR3 reads CSARSGQRGFF. CDR3 coding DNA: TGCAGTGCTAGATCGGGACAGAGGGGTTTCTTT.

This chain uses TRBV5-1 with TRBJ2-1, with D perhaps matching TRBD2 (7 bases). The length of the CDR3 is 16 residues. Germline loops: CDR1 SGHRS, CDR2 YFSETQ. The V end lost 0 bases, the J end lost 5 bases, and 15 bases lay between the germline ends. CDR3 in DNA: TGCGCCAGCAGCTTGGACGGGGGGACAAGTGACAATGAGCAGTTCTTC. Protein product: CASSLDGGTSDNEQFF.

The chain is built from TRBV28 and TRBJ2-3, with D possibly being TRBD2 (6 bases). Germline V gene data show CDR1 as MDHEN and CDR2 as SYDVKM. The CDR3 has 15 residues. V shed 2 bases and J shed 3 bases, with 12 bases lying between them. The CDR3 spells CASSLAPGETDTQYF. CDR3 in DNA: TGTGCCAGCAGTTTAGCCCCGGGAGAAACAGATACGCAGTATTTT.

This chain uses TRBV18 with TRBJ1-5, with 10 bases that match TRBD1. The CDR3 has 16 residues. The junction had 6 bases not matched to a gene; V was cut back by 4 bases and J by 3 bases. Germline CDR1 is KGHSH and CDR2 is LQKENI. CDR3 loop: CASSHWDRGYNQPQHF. The CDR3 nucleotides read TGTGCCAGCTCACACTGGGACAGGGGTTACAATCAGCCCCAGCATTTT.

The chain is built from TRBV9 and TRBJ2-1; D may be TRBD2 (5 bases). The CDR3 has 12 residues. Trimming shortened V by 3 bases and J by 8 bases, and 9 bases separated the two germline ends. Per germline, CDR1 SGDLS and CDR2 YYNGEE. The DNA for the CDR3 is TGTGCCAGCAGCGCATTCGGGGATGAGCAGTTCTTC. Translation gives CASSAFGDEQFF.

The J gene is TRBJ1-4, the V gene TRBV28; the match to TRBD1 covers 11 bases. Germline V gene lookup returns CDR1 MDHEN and CDR2 SYDVKM. Germline trimming cut 8 bases from V and 7 bases from J; bases unmatched to any gene: 9. This CDR3 has 15 residues. CDR3 protein: CASAQTDRGLEKLFF. The CDR3 nucleotides read TGTGCCAGCGCCCAGACGGACAGGGGGCTTGAAAAACTGTTTTTT.

This clone showed up just a few times. The chain recombines TRBV7-3 with TRBJ2-5; D may be TRBD1 (6 bases). Germline CDR1 is SGHTA and CDR2 is FQGTGA. The CDR3 extends over 17 amino acids. Deletions cut 4 bases from V and 5 bases from J, with 23 bases between. The CDR3 bases are TGTGCCAGCAGCTCTGCCGGGCCAGGGGCATTAGGGGAGACCCAGTACTTC. Translated: CASSSAGPGALGETQYF.

This clone was detected once. The rearrangement uses TRBV15 and TRBJ1-4; 10 bases fit TRBD1. The CDR3 loop spans 13 amino acids. The germline V gene has CDR1 LNHNV and CDR2 YYDKDF (reference sequence). V was pared by 8 bases and J by 9 bases, with 6 bases of the junction left unmatched. The CDR3 DNA reads as TGTGCCACCGGGGGGGACAGGGGCAAAAAACTGTTTTTT. This sequence encodes CATGGDRGKKLFF.

The V call is TRBV27, the J call TRBJ2-7; 8 nucleotides match TRBD1. Per the germline V gene, CDR1 is MNHEY and CDR2 is SMNVEV (reference sequence). The CDR3 has 16 residues. V shed 5 bases, J shed 9 bases, and the junction held 18 bases outside the gene matches. The CDR3 sequence: CASSPLDRGGPLGQYF. The CDR3 region has the DNA TGTGCCAGCAGTCCCCTAGACAGGGGAGGCCCCTTAGGGCAGTACTTC.

V gene TRBV27 combines with J gene TRBJ1-1; unclear D gene. The germline V gene encodes CDR1 MNHEY and CDR2 SMNVEV (reference sequence). The CDR3 is 14 amino acids. The V and J ends lost 4 bases and 2 bases respectively, with 11 bases between them. This chain's CDR3 is CASSSYLANTEAFF. The CDR3 coding sequence is TGTGCCAGCAGTTCTTATTTGGCTAACACTGAAGCTTTCTTT.

This clone came up a few times. The junction departs from germline at one end; a sequencing error may be responsible. The chain has TRBV7-3 and TRBJ1-5; 7 nucleotides agree with TRBD1. This CDR3 spans 13 amino acids. Germline V lookup: CDR1 SGHTA, CDR2 FQGTGA. CDR3 residues: CASSQDRNQPQHF. In DNA, the CDR3 is TGTGCCAGCAGCCAGGACAGGAATCAACCCCAGCATTTT.

The V gene is TRBV28, the J gene TRBJ1-2; D possibly corresponds to TRBD1 (6 bases). V was cut by 8 bases and J by 2 bases, with 27 bases left in between. The germline V gene encodes CDR1 MDHEN and CDR2 SYDVKM. The CDR3 spans 18 residues. The CDR3: CASRAGGSEGGPNYGYTF. The CDR3 DNA follows: TGTGCCAGCCGAGCGGGGGGGAGTGAAGGGGGGCCGAACTATGGCTACACCTTC.

The V call is TRBV29-1, the J call TRBJ1-2; maybe TRBD1 (5 bases). The CDR3 runs to 13 residues. V shed 3 bases and J shed 1 base, with 9 bases lying between them. CDR1 is SQVTM, CDR2 ANQGSEA, per germline. CDR3 sequence: CSVDWTNNYGYTF. Written as DNA, the CDR3 is TGCAGCGTTGACTGGACAAATAACTATGGCTACACCTTC.

The CDR3 region has the DNA TGTGCAAGTCGCTCCACCTTCAGGACATCATATAATTCACCCCTCCACTTT. It is translated as CASRSTFRTSYNSPLHF. The rearrangement joins TRBV12-2 to TRBJ1-6; TRBD1, as called in the table, went unchecked against the DNA. TRBV12-2 is given as a pseudogene. There are 17 residues in the CDR3.